The 15 T cell receptor beta chains presented below share a single source sample, sequenced in a study of T cells after posttransplantation cyclophosphamide. Control samples came 1 year after myeloablative marrow transplants with methotrexate plus calcineurin inhibitor. Assay used: immunoSEQ multiplex PCR; TCRdb lists only in-frame clones, some missing. The sample records roughly 15,000 clones, about nine tenths being singletons. The sequencing here drew on PBMCs, taken after an allogeneic stem cell transplant with a calcineurin inhibitor and methotrexate. The receptor set was obtained from a male patient aged 45-60 years who received an allogeneic stem cell transplant from an unrelated donor, was CMV-positive, and had chronic GVHD only. The graft donor may have contributed some T cells.

V usage is TRBV6-1 and J usage is TRBJ2-7; perhaps TRBD2 as D (6 bases). The V end was cut by 7 bases, the J end by 3 bases, with 16 bases between. The germline gives CDR1 MNHNS, CDR2 SASEGT. This CDR3 contains 14 residues. In nucleotides, the CDR3 is TGTGCCAGCAACCAAGCGGGCTCCTTCTACGAGCAGTACTTC. Amino acid sequence: CASNQAGSFYEQYF.

This chain uses TRBV28 with TRBJ1-3; 7 nucleotides line up with TRBD1. V shed 6 bases and J 0 bases; nucleotides not matched to a gene: 5. From germline, CDR1 is MDHEN and CDR2 SYDVKM. The CDR3 runs 15 residues. The CDR3 nucleotides read TGTGCCAGCAGGCCGACAGGGAACTCTGGAAACACCATATATTTT. Protein product: CASRPTGNSGNTIYF.

The chain combines TRBV29-1 with TRBJ2-1, with TRBD1 matching 7 bases. Germline V gene lookup returns CDR1 SQVTM and CDR2 ANQGSEA. The CDR3 spans 14 residues. V shed 3 bases and J 5 bases; nucleotides not matched to a gene: 7. The CDR3 loop is CSVERDRDNNEQFF. CDR3 nucleotides: TGCAGCGTTGAGCGCGACAGGGACAACAATGAGCAGTTCTTC.

This chain uses TRBV5-1 with TRBJ2-7; 10 bases agree with TRBD1. V shed 4 bases, J shed 2 bases, and the junction held 3 bases outside the gene matches. CDR1 is SGHRS and CDR2 is YFSETQ in the germline V gene. The CDR3 sequence is 14 residues long. CDR3 sequence (DNA): TGCGCCAGCAGCGCCGGGACAGGGGCCTACGAGCAGTACTTC. This gives the protein CASSAGTGAYEQYF.

V gene TRBV4-1 combines with J gene TRBJ2-7, with 10 positions matching TRBD2. J lost 2 bases, V lost 9 bases, and 10 bases had no gene match. The length of the CDR3 is 15 residues. The germline V gene encodes CDR1 MGHRA and CDR2 YSYEKL. The CDR3 bases are TGCGCCAGTCGACCTAGGACTAGCGGAACCTACGAGCAGTACTTC. It encodes CASRPRTSGTYEQYF.

This clone was seen only once. The CDR3 region is CASSTGTGGAEGYTF. CDR3 sequence (DNA): TGTGCCAGTAGCACCGGGACAGGGGGCGCGGAAGGCTACACCTTC. J is TRBJ1-2 and V is TRBV19; 12 bases match TRBD1. The CDR3 loop spans 15 amino acids. From germline, CDR1 is LNHDA and CDR2 SQIVND (reference sequence). Germline trimming cut 6 bases from V and 8 bases from J; bases unmatched to any gene: 10.

The gene calls are TRBV4-1 and TRBJ2-3, with TRBD2 matching 8 bases. Germline assignment: CDR1 MGHRA and CDR2 YSYEKL. The CDR3 loop spans 17 amino acids. With V trimmed by 0 bases and J by 4 bases, 9 bases remained unmatched. This CDR3 is CASSQDLRTSSPDTQYF. In DNA form, the CDR3 reads TGCGCCAGCAGCCAAGATCTACGGACTAGCAGCCCAGATACGCAGTATTTT.

The V and J genes are TRBV13 and TRBJ2-4; a weak D match, TRBD1 (8 bases). Germline V lookup: CDR1 PRHDT, CDR2 FYEKMQ (reference sequence). Trimming left V 5 bases short and J 7 bases short, with 21 bases between. The CDR3 has 16 residues. The CDR3 loop is CASSGIQGAGENIQYF. CDR3 bases: TGTGCCAGCAGCGGGATCCAGGGGGCGGGGGAGAACATTCAGTACTTC.

The gene calls are TRBV4-2 and TRBJ2-3; weak D call: TRBD1 (5 bases). The germline V gene encodes CDR1 LGHNA and CDR2 YNFKEQ. Trimming removed 3 bases at V and 0 bases at J, with 13 bases between. The CDR3 length is 16 residues. This chain's CDR3 is CASSQAGPSSTDTQYF. The CDR3 DNA reads as TGTGCCAGCAGCCAGGCAGGGCCATCTAGCACAGATACGCAGTATTTT.

Points on this clone: The junction departs from germline at one end; a sequencing error may be responsible. The gene calls are TRBV5-4 and TRBJ2-5, with D unresolved. CDR1 and CDR2 from the germline V gene are SGHNT and YYREEE (reference sequence). The CDR3 spans 14 residues. The CDR3 loop is CASSLEVPQGTQYF. In DNA, the CDR3 is TGTGCCAGCAGCTTAGAGGTGCCGCAAGGGACCCAGTACTTC.

This rearrangement joins TRBV18 to TRBJ2-5; 9 bases fit TRBD2. This CDR3 region has 16 residues. Per germline, CDR1 KGHSH and CDR2 LQKENI. V was clipped by 4 bases and J by 4 bases; unmatched bases: 10. This CDR3 reads CASSRTAGGPGETQYF. CDR3 coding DNA: TGTGCCAGCTCACGCACCGCGGGAGGGCCGGGAGAGACCCAGTACTTC.

This clone was seen once. V and J are TRBV7-9 and TRBJ2-1, with TRBD2 as a possible D gene (6 bases). This CDR3 has 15 residues. Germline V gives CDR1 SEHNR, CDR2 FQNEAQ (reference sequence). The V and J ends lost 4 bases and 4 bases respectively, with 14 bases between them. In DNA form, the CDR3 reads TGTGCCAGCAGCTCCTCCGGGACTTCTTACAATGAGCAGTTCTTC. Translation: CASSSSGTSYNEQFF.

The rearrangement links TRBV6-5 to TRBJ2-2; possible D gene TRBD1, 6 bases. Germline CDR1 reads MNHEY; CDR2 reads SVGAGI. The germline V and J ends were trimmed by 5 bases and 6 bases, with 10 bases remaining between them. This CDR3 spans 13 amino acids. CDR3 nucleotide sequence: TGTGCCAGCAGTATCTCAGGGGCCGGGGAGCTGTTTTTT. This translates into CASSISGAGELFF.

The chain carries TRBV18 and TRBJ2-3, with 8 positions matching TRBD2. Germline V CDR1 and CDR2: KGHSH, LQKENI. The CDR3 runs to 15 residues. The V and J ends lost 2 bases and 5 bases, in that order; junction bases with no gene match: 6. CDR3 sequence reads: CASSPMISGGDTQYF. As DNA, the CDR3 is TGTGCCAGCTCACCAATGATAAGCGGGGGAGATACGCAGTATTTT.

V is TRBV7-6 and J is TRBJ2-7; the D gene is possibly TRBD2 (5 bases). The germline CDR1 and CDR2 sequences are SGHVS and FNYEAQ. The V gene lost 3 bases and the J gene lost 9 bases, with 39 bases spanning the gap. This CDR3 is 21 amino acids long. The CDR3 DNA reads as TGTGCCAGCAGCTTTTCCCCAATGGGAGACTCCCAACTCCTCCCATACGGAGGGCAGTACTTC. This sequence encodes CASSFSPMGDSQLLPYGGQYF.